This TCR beta chain was found in a study of T cell repertoires in ileal Crohn's disease. Background on the study: Thiopurines (approximately ten) or anti-TNF agents (approximately 20) were given postoperatively to about half. Around 490 nanograms of biopsy DNA per sample underwent TCRB immunosequencing.

Generated by immunoSEQ multiplex PCR, the TCRdb table keeps only in-frame clones and is missing some. The sample has roughly 3,100 clones; 75% to 85% are singletons. The time point is: inflamed ileum from the surgical specimen. Points on this clone: What it recognizes is unknown.

Overall study findings and caveats: Compared with CD4 T cells, sorted CD8 cells carried more expanded clones. Clonality above 26.8% at surgery always came with endoscopic recurrence.

Germline CDR1 and CDR2: SGHRS and YFSETQ. The CDR3 has 14 amino acids. V shed 6 bases, J shed 6 bases, and the junction held 7 bases outside the gene matches. The rearrangement links TRBV5-1 to TRBJ2-1; 9 bases map to TRBD2. The sample consisted of ileal tissue. This receptor was identified in an adult with Crohn's disease. CDR3 loop: CASKHGTSSNEQFF. The DNA of the CDR3 is TGCGCCAGCAAGCACGGGACTAGCAGCAATGAGCAGTTCTTC.